This T cell receptor (beta chain) emerged from a study of blood T cell repertoires in COVID-19 (dated by TCRdb to 2019 to 2021). The study in broad terms: Collaborator samples came from the United States, Italy and Spain and covered acute and convalescent phases of COVID-19. The material from the prospective study consisted of cDNA or gDNA derived from T cells, B-cell-depleted T cells, or PBMCs. The dataset comprised deeply sampled blood TCRbeta repertoires from subjects exposed to, actively infected with, or recovered from COVID-19. The repertoires were released in a freely available public database intended as a resource for research on the immune response to SARS-CoV-2. The samples were drawn from two sources: the first 160 participants of the ongoing ImmuneRACE study, and 950 to 1,500 subjects contributed by 6 global collaborators. Sample metadata almost always included a de-identified subject ID, COVID-19 status, age in years and sex. HLA class I and class II types, where available, came from metadata supplied by the sample provider rather than from assay-based typing.

Only one count was recorded for this clone. Its binding antigen is unknown. Nothing much larger sits one base from this clone, and base qualities are not available. The CDR3 runs 13 amino acids, cysteine and phenylalanine included. CDR3 DNA only is kept here, 39 bases in frame from base 1. Reading the germline V gene gives CDR1 SGHTA and CDR2 FQGNSA. V loses 6 bases of germline sequence and J loses 5 bases, and the interval between the two ends is 13 bases. Whole blood was collected in K2EDTA tubes by collaborating institutions according to the institutions' own protocols. Collaborator samples were shipped for TCRbeta analysis as frozen whole blood, isolated PBMCs, or DNA extracted from either sample type. The immunoSEQ Assay, a bias-controlled multiplex PCR, was used to amplify TCRbeta CDR3 regions from genomic DNA. The paper's processing steps were these. The number of nucleated cells in each sample was estimated from the amplification of reference gene primers within the assay. To quantify the absolute abundance of each unique TCRbeta CDR3 rearrangement, sequence reads were collapsed and filtered. For each sample, productive Simpson clonality was calculated as the square root of Simpson's diversity index over productive rearrangements. This immuneACCESS table, as held by TCRdb, lists in-frame sequences with V and J called but not all clones. Of the missing ones, under half trace to an unresolved V gene in checked studies; the others have no known cause. V and J calls and clone size are as listed in that table; D and trimming were resolved from the DNA. The sample includes 120,000 or so clones, with over 75% observed a single time. The top ten hold approximately 8.1% of the sample.

Summary of the overall study and its limitations: The quantity of clinical and demographic metadata differed by source and by participant and was supplied without curation.

The TCR comes from a man aged 50 to 60 with acute or convalescent COVID-19. Sequencing input: peripheral blood. The chain employs TRBV7-2 and TRBJ1-1; TRBD1 is perhaps the D gene, given 5 matching bases. In nucleotides, the sequence is TGTGCCAGCAGGTTACTACGGGGGACTGAAGCTTTCTTT. Its product reads: CASRLLRGTEAFF.